This T cell receptor (beta chain) was documented in a study of blood T cell repertoires in COVID-19. Study as a whole: Sources were T cells, B-cell-depleted T cells, or PBMCs; the material itself was cDNA or gDNA.

CDR3 length equals 14 residues. From germline, CDR1 is LNHDA and CDR2 SQIVND (reference sequence). Between the trimmed V and J ends, which lost 7 bases and 3 bases, there was a span of 13 bases. Per the study methods: Amplifying reference gene primers gave estimates of nucleated cell counts. The repertoire was sequenced with immunoSEQ multiplex PCR; TCRdb's copy has only in-frame clones and lacks some. The DNA gave D and trimming, while V, J and clone size come from that table. The top ten clones hold roughly 25% of a sample with approximately 50,000 clones, 65% to 80% of them seen once. The chain links TRBV19 to TRBJ1-3; maybe TRBD1 (6 bases). The receptor was derived from a man between 65 and 85 years old with acute or convalescent COVID-19. Material: peripheral blood. The CDR3: CASTSGAGGNTIYF. In DNA form, the CDR3 reads TGTGCCAGTACCTCAGGGGCTGGTGGAAACACCATATATTTT.